Shown below are 26 T cell receptor beta chains from a single sample sequenced in a study of human T cells and chemical hapten exposure. The sample's time point: patch test 1, 2 weeks after DPC sensitization. Treatment meaning: therapeutic diphenylcyclopropenone sensitization with weekly scalp DPC. TCRdb re-analysed the RACE reads in MiXCR, keeping a single row per CDR3 protein. The repertoire holds under 450,000 distinct CDR3 sequences, more than 4.5% seen once, with 2% to 2.5% in the top ten. Sequencing used whole blood, obtained in connection with sensitization to the hapten diphenylcyclopropenone (DPC). The receptors shown here come from a woman aged 50 to 60 with alopecia areata. Some clones in this sample may be carry-over from other donors' samples.

This clonotype was seen a single time. An end of the junction differs from the germline gene, which may be a read error. The chain employs TRBV5-6 and TRBJ1-1; D gene unclear. The CDR3 length is 12 residues. Germline assignment: CDR1 SGHDT and CDR2 YYEEEE. In DNA, the CDR3 is TGTGCCAGCAGCCCGGGAAACACTGAAGCTCTCTTT. Encoded protein: CASSPGNTEALF.

In this sample, this clonotype turned up many times. V usage is TRBV7-9 and J usage is TRBJ1-4; no clear D gene. Germline V CDR1 and CDR2: SEHNR, FQNEAQ (reference sequence). CDR3 length: 12 amino acids. Deletions cut 5 bases from V and 8 bases from J, with 9 bases between. The CDR3 DNA is TGTGCCAGCAGCCCCCCTTCCGAAAAACTGTTTTTT. Its translation: CASSPPSEKLFF.

This clonotype was observed many times. The V and J genes are TRBV4-3 and TRBJ2-1; 7 bases align to TRBD1. Trimming removed 4 bases from V and 6 bases from J; junction bases left unmatched: 9. Germline CDR1 is LGHNA and CDR2 is YSLEER. This CDR3 has 15 amino acids. CDR3 in DNA: TGCGCCAGCAGCCCCGACAGGGCCCCCCGCAATGAGCAGTTCTTC. Its translation: CASSPDRAPRNEQFF.

This clonotype was counted many times. The V gene is TRBV7-2, the J gene TRBJ2-3; no reliable D call. From germline, CDR1 is SGHTA and CDR2 FQGNSA. V was trimmed by 4 bases and J by 4 bases, leaving 12 bases between them. The CDR3 loop spans 14 amino acids. CDR3 DNA: TGTGCCAGCAGCTGGTCCGATGTCGCAGATACGCAGTATTTT. This translates into CASSWSDVADTQYF.

As to this clonotype: A read error may explain this, as a much larger clone is one base away. The chain combines TRBV9 with TRBJ2-7, with D possibly TRBD1 on 5 matching bases. The CDR3 totals 15 residues. Germline values: CDR1 SGDLS, CDR2 YYNGEE. V gave up 4 bases and J gave up 3 bases, with 17 bases separating them. DNA of the CDR3: TGTGCCAGCAGCCCGTCGCCGACAGTGGACTACGAGCAGTACTTC. This translates into CASSPSPTVDYEQYF.

This clonotype appeared many times. This chain connects TRBV12-3 or TRBV12-4 to TRBJ1-5; D remains unclear. Trimming pared 3 bases from V and 4 bases from J, leaving 10 bases between. CDR3 length: 14 amino acids. The CDR3 region is CASSFGVGNQPQHF. The DNA for the CDR3 is TGTGCCAGCAGTTTCGGGGTAGGGAATCAGCCCCAGCATTTT.

This clonotype showed up many times. This chain connects TRBV28 to TRBJ2-5, with 8 positions matching TRBD1. The CDR3 is 14 amino acids. CDR1 is MDHEN and CDR2 is SYDVKM in the germline V gene. V lost 2 bases to trimming and J lost 4 bases; unmatched junction nucleotides: 3. CDR3 in amino acids: CASSLRQGRETQYF. The DNA for the CDR3 is TGTGCCAGCAGTTTAAGACAGGGGAGAGAGACCCAGTACTTC.

The V gene is TRBV5-1, the J gene TRBJ2-1, with D perhaps TRBD2 (6 bases). V was shortened by 7 bases and J by 7 bases, with 21 bases between the two germline ends. Germline CDR1 and CDR2: SGHRS and YFSETQ. The CDR3 covers 15 residues. Here the CDR3 reads CASGIGTPGGNEQFF. In nucleotides, the CDR3 is TGCGCCAGCGGAATCGGGACTCCTGGGGGTAATGAGCAGTTCTTC.

Many counts were recorded for this clonotype. The chain has TRBV5-6 and TRBJ1-1, with 7 bases identical to TRBD1. Trimming cost V 3 bases and J 7 bases; bases outside gene matches: 3. Germline CDR1 reads SGHDT; CDR2 reads YYEEEE. CDR3 size: 12 residues. This CDR3 reads CASSWRQGEAFF. CDR3 nucleotide sequence: TGTGCCAGCAGCTGGAGACAGGGTGAAGCTTTCTTT.

This clonotype was counted only a few times. This rearrangement joins TRBV7-2 to TRBJ2-2; perhaps D is TRBD1 or TRBD2 (5 bases each). The germline gives CDR1 SGHTA, CDR2 FQGNSA. The CDR3 totals 18 residues. Trimming pared 3 bases from V and 0 bases from J, leaving 17 bases between. CDR3 bases: TGTGCCAGCAGCTTCTTCGGGACGATTAGCGCGAACACCGGGGAGCTGTTTTTT. Amino acids: CASSFFGTISANTGELFF.

This clonotype appeared many times. The CDR3 sequence is CASRYRVGGELFF. The DNA of the CDR3 is TGTGCCAGCAGATACAGGGTCGGCGGGGAGCTGTTTTTT. This rearrangement joins TRBV13 to TRBJ2-2; D possibly corresponds to TRBD1 (6 bases). Germline V lookup: CDR1 PRHDT, CDR2 FYEKMQ (reference sequence). Trimming took 6 bases from V and 7 from J, leaving 12 bases between them. CDR3 size: 13 residues. Complete variable domain (other parts from reference TRBV13 and TRBJ2-2): AAGVIQSPRHLIKEKRETATLKCYPIPRHDTVYWYQQGPGQDPQFLISFYEKMQSDKGSIPDRFSAQQFSDYHSELNMSSLELGDSALYFCASRYRVGGELFFGEGSRLTVL.

A remark on this clonotype: One base away lies a much larger clone, so this may be a sequencing read error. The chain uses TRBV6-1 and TRBJ1-4; D perhaps matches TRBD1 (5 bases). This CDR3 comprises 15 residues. In germline, CDR1 is MNHNS, CDR2 SASEGT. The CDR3 reads CASIPPGGGNEKLIF. The CDR3 nucleotides are TGTGCCAGCATTCCCCCGGGCGGGGGAAATGAAAAACTGATTTTT.

This clonotype was observed a few times. The chain joins TRBV6-6 to TRBJ1-1; weak D call: TRBD1 (5 bases). Germline lookup yields CDR1 MNHNY and CDR2 SVGAGI (reference sequence). Trimming removed 4 bases at V and 11 bases at J, with 17 bases between. The length of the CDR3 is 13 residues. CDR3: CASSSTAGRWAFF. CDR3 DNA sequence: TGTGCCAGCAGTTCTACAGCGGGGCGGTGGGCTTTCTTT.

This clonotype was picked up a small number of times. The chain joins TRBV7-2 to TRBJ2-1; D remains ambiguous. Germline CDR1 reads SGHTA; CDR2 reads FQGNSA. With 2 bases removed from V and 6 bases from J, the gap between germline ends came to 8 bases. The length of the CDR3 is 13 residues. CDR3 loop: CASSLMSFNEQFF. CDR3 nucleotides: TGTGCCAGCAGCTTAATGTCTTTCAATGAGCAGTTCTTC.

This clonotype was seen more than once but under ten times. The chain has TRBV10-3 and TRBJ2-3; D is ambiguous. V was clipped by 1 base and J by 4 bases, with 12 bases between them. Germline loops: CDR1 ENHRY, CDR2 SYGVKD. The CDR3 totals 15 residues. CDR3 residues: CAISEWGYGPDTQYF. The DNA for the CDR3 is TGTGCCATCAGTGAGTGGGGTTATGGGCCAGATACGCAGTATTTT.

This clonotype was observed a handful of times. The gene calls are TRBV10-3 and TRBJ2-3, with 10 bases identical to TRBD2. V shed 4 bases, J shed 2 bases, and the junction held 3 bases outside the gene matches. The germline V gene has CDR1 ENHRY and CDR2 SYGVKD. The CDR3 is 15 amino acids. CDR3 nucleotide sequence: TGTGCCATCAGTGGTAGCGGGGGGATCACAGATACGCAGTATTTT. It translates to CAISGSGGITDTQYF.

The rearrangement joins TRBV5-1 to TRBJ1-6; 9 nucleotides match TRBD1. This CDR3 has 15 residues. The J segment lost 9 bases and the V segment lost 3 bases, leaving 7 bases of the junction unmatched. Germline CDR1 and CDR2: SGHRS and YFSETQ. DNA for the CDR3: TGCGCCAGCAGCTCGGGACAGGGTATCCGTTCACCCCTCCACTTT. As protein: CASSSGQGIRSPLHF.

This clonotype was observed many times. The rearrangement uses TRBV9 and TRBJ1-1; possibly TRBD1 for D (6 bases). Germline V gives CDR1 SGDLS, CDR2 YYNGEE. The V gene lost 5 bases and the J gene lost 4 bases, with 18 bases spanning the gap. The CDR3 length is 15 residues. Written as DNA, the CDR3 is TGTGCCAGCAGTTACCTGGGGGGCGCTTTCACTGAAGCTTTCTTT. It yields the protein CASSYLGGAFTEAFF.

The chain has TRBV2 and TRBJ2-1; maybe TRBD1 (6 bases). This CDR3 has 13 amino acids. V shed 10 bases and J shed 8 bases, with 18 bases lying between them. Germline CDR1 reads SNHLY; CDR2 reads FYNNEI. The CDR3 bases are TGTGCCACCCAGGGGCTAGCTGTGGATGAGCAGTTCTTC. Translation: CATQGLAVDEQFF.

This clonotype has a count of ten or more. The rearrangement joins TRBV11-2 to TRBJ2-3, with 9 bases matching TRBD2. Germline V gene sequence: CDR1 SGHAT, CDR2 FQNNGV. Trimming took 2 bases from V and 2 from J; bases not matched to a gene: 5. This CDR3 region has 16 residues. The CDR3 is CASSLTLAGHTDTQYF. The CDR3 DNA reads TGTGCCAGCAGCTTAACACTAGCGGGCCACACAGATACGCAGTATTTT.

Written as DNA, the CDR3 is TGCAGCGTTTCATCGCGGGCGGACATGAACACTGAAGCTTTCTTT. This translates into CSVSSRADMNTEAFF. The chain is built from TRBV29-1 and TRBJ1-1, with D possibly matching TRBD1 (5 bases). The germline V and J ends were trimmed by 5 bases and 0 bases, with 16 bases remaining between them. This CDR3 spans 15 amino acids. Germline V gives CDR1 SQVTM, CDR2 ANQGSEA.

The J gene is TRBJ2-3, the V gene TRBV30; 10 positions match TRBD2. Germline V gives CDR1 GTSNPN, CDR2 SVGIG (reference sequence). This CDR3 comprises 16 residues. With 0 bases clipped from V and 4 bases from J, the junction kept 7 bases outside the gene matches. The CDR3 sequence is CAWSVSGLAGADTQYF. CDR3 DNA sequence: TGTGCCTGGAGTGTAAGTGGGCTAGCGGGAGCAGATACGCAGTATTTT.

The sample holds many counts of this clonotype. The chain's CDR3 is CSATGTDEAKNIQYF. For the CDR3, the DNA is TGCAGCGCTACTGGCACCGACGAAGCCAAAAACATTCAGTACTTC. This chain connects TRBV29-1 to TRBJ2-4, with unresolved D. The CDR3 runs 15 residues. Germline lookup yields CDR1 SQVTM and CDR2 ANQGSEA. The germline V and J ends were trimmed by 7 bases and 0 bases, with 16 bases remaining between them.

In this sample, this clonotype turned up many times. This chain connects TRBV12-3 or TRBV12-4 to TRBJ1-5; D call uncertain. The CDR3 contains 13 residues. V gave up 0 bases and J gave up 9 bases, with 9 bases separating them. The CDR3: CASSLAEVGPQHF. DNA of the CDR3: TGTGCCAGCAGTTTAGCGGAAGTCGGGCCCCAGCATTTT.

This clonotype was found many times. This rearrangement joins TRBV19 to TRBJ2-5, with a possible D match to TRBD2 (5 bases). CDR3 length: 17 amino acids. The V end was cut by 5 bases, the J end by 1 base, with 20 bases between. Germline loops: CDR1 LNHDA, CDR2 SQIVND (reference sequence). CDR3: CASSYGKTVAGQETQYF. CDR3 coding DNA: TGTGCCAGTAGTTACGGGAAAACAGTGGCTGGCCAAGAGACCCAGTACTTC.

This clonotype was seen a handful of times. This chain uses TRBV27 with TRBJ2-3; tentative D call: TRBD1 (6 bases). Germline lookup yields CDR1 MNHEY and CDR2 SMNVEV (reference sequence). V was trimmed by 3 bases and J by 5 bases, leaving 12 bases between them. The CDR3 is 14 amino acids. CDR3 in DNA: TGTGCCAGCAGTTTTGAGGACAGTAGAGATACGCAGTATTTT. This gives the protein CASSFEDSRDTQYF.